In its sample, the clone carrying this TCR beta chain was seen a few times. Template switching added a universal primer binding site, and final cDNA carried unique molecular identifiers. Via MiXCR, TCRdb re-called the 5' RACE reads, giving one row per CDR3 protein. The sample contains roughly 750,000 distinct CDR3 sequences, approximately 22% of which appear only once. This sample was included in a study of identical twins. Another study also made use of these data, one on T cells expressing NK-cell markers. That paper states: Questions lingered over whether expanded NKG2C+ T cell clones were HCMV-specific.

Sample: PBMCs. This TCR was sampled from a woman in her late teens or twenties in good health.

Here the CDR3 reads CSVGSGRGTEQYF. The DNA for the CDR3 is TGCAGCGTTGGTAGCGGGAGAGGGACCGAGCAGTACTTC. The chain couples TRBV29-1 to TRBJ2-7; 9 bases fit TRBD2. Germline CDR1 is SQVTM and CDR2 is ANQGSEA. This CDR3 comprises 13 residues. The J segment lost 6 bases and the V segment lost 4 bases, leaving 7 bases of the junction unmatched.